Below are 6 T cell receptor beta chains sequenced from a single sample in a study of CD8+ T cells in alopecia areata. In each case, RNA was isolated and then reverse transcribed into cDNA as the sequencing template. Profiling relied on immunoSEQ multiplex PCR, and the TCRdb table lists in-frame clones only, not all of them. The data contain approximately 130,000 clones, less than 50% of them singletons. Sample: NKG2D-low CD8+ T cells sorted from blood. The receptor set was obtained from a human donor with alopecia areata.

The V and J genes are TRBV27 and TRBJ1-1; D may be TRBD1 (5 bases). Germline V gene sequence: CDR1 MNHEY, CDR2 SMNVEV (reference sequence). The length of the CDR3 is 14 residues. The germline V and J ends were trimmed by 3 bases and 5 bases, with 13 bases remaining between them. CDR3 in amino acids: CASSFTGKGTEAFF. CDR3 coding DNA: TGTGCCAGCAGTTTCACGGGAAAGGGGACTGAAGCTTTCTTT.

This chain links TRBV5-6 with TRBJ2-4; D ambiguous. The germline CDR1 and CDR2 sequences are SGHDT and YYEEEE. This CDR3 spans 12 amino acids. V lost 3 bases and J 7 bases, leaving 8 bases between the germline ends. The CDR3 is CASSSLSNIQYF. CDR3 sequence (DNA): TGTGCCAGCAGCTCCCTTTCCAACATTCAGTACTTC.

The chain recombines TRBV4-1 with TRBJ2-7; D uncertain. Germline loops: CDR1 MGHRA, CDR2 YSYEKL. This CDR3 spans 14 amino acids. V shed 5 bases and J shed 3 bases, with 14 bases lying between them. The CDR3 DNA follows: TGCGCCAGCAGCAATGTTGGAGAGAGCTACGAGCAGTACTTC. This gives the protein CASSNVGESYEQYF.

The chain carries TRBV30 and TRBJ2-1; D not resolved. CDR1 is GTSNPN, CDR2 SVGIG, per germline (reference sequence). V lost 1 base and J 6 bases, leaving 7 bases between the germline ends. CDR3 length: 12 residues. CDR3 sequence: CAWSDDGNEQFF. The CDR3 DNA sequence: TGTGCCTGGAGTGACGACGGCAATGAGCAGTTCTTC.

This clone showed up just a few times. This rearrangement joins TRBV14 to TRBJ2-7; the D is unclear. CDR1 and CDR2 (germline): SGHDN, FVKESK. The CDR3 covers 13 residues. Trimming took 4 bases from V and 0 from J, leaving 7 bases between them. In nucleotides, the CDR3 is TGTGCCAGCAGCCTCAGAAGCTCCTACGAGCAGTACTTC. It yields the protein CASSLRSSYEQYF.

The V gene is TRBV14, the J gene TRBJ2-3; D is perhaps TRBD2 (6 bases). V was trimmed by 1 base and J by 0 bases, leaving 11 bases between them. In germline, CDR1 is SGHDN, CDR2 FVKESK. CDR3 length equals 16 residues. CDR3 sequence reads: CASSQVAGLSTDTQYF. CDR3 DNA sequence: TGTGCCAGCAGCCAAGTTGCGGGGCTAAGCACAGATACGCAGTATTTT.